This T cell receptor beta chain derives from a study of blood T cells in healthy people across ages. V lost 0 bases and J lost 0, with 11 bases in between. Germline CDR1 SGDLS, CDR2 YYNGEE. This CDR3 spans 16 amino acids. Next came a second PCR, run for about 6 to 12 cycles, which used a sample-barcoded 5' primer along with a J-beta primer mix. TCRdb processed the 5' RACE reads anew with MiXCR; each CDR3 protein has one entry. The top ten hold about 26% of the sample, which has 780,000 or so distinct CDR3 sequences, roughly 56% seen once. A note on this clonotype: Its antigen is still unknown.

Study outcomes and limitations: Whereas aged donors had fewer naive CD4+ cells, long-lived donors had more of them and higher diversity.

This receptor was identified in a man in his forties or fifties in good health. The sequenced sample was blood. The genes are TRBV9 and TRBJ2-3; the D gene is possibly TRBD1 (5 bases). CDR3 sequence: CASSVGQLQSTDTQYF. CDR3 nucleotides: TGTGCCAGCAGCGTAGGACAGCTCCAGAGCACAGATACGCAGTATTTT.